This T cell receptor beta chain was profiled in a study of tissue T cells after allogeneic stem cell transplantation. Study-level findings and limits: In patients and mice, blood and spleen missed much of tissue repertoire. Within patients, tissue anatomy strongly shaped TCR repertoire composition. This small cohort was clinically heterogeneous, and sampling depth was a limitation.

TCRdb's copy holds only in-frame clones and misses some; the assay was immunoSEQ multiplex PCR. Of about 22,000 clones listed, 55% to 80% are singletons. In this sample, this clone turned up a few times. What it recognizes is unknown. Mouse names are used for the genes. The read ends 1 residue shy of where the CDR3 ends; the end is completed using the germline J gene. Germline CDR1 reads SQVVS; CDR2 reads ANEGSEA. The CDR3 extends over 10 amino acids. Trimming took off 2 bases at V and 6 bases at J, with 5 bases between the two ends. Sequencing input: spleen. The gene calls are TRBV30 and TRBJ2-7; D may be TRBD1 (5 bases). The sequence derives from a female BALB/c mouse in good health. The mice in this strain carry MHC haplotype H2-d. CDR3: CSSRQGEQYF. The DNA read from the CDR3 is TGTAGTTCTAGACAGGGTGAACAGTAC.